Presented here are 19 T cell receptor beta chains from one specimen sequenced in a study of OX40 agonist ivuxolimab in advanced cancers. Sequencing was performed with immunoSEQ multiplex PCR; in TCRdb, only in-frame clones are kept and a portion is missing. Of about 58,000 clones in the sample, over 80% are singletons; the top ten hold over 3%. Source: CD4+ or CD8+ T cells sorted from blood, taken in a trial of the OX40 agonist ivuxolimab. Receptor source: an adult with an advanced solid tumor such as melanoma, head and neck, liver or kidney cancer.

The gene calls are TRBV27 and TRBJ1-1; D is undetermined. V was clipped by 6 bases and J by 0 bases, with 14 bases between them. CDR3 length: 15 residues. In germline, CDR1 is MNHEY, CDR2 SMNVEV (reference sequence). The CDR3 sequence is CASSIQAPMNTEAFF. CDR3 nucleotides: TGTGCCAGCAGCATTCAAGCTCCCATGAACACTGAAGCTTTCTTT.

This clone was found once. The J gene is TRBJ1-1, the V gene TRBV28; possibly TRBD1 for D (6 bases). The CDR3 runs 15 residues. V gave up 5 bases and J gave up 4 bases, with 17 bases separating them. From germline, CDR1 is MDHEN and CDR2 SYDVKM. The CDR3 coding sequence is TGTGCCAGCAGTCCCCCGGGGGGCCTGGGCACTGAAGCTTTCTTT. Amino acids: CASSPPGGLGTEAFF.

The rearrangement links TRBV18 to TRBJ2-2; D is perhaps TRBD1 (6 bases). V dropped 1 base and J dropped 1 base, with 10 bases sitting between them. In germline, CDR1 is KGHSH, CDR2 LQKENI. The CDR3 consists of 16 residues. In DNA, the CDR3 is TGTGCCAGCTCACCACAGGACAGTTTGAACACCGGGGAGCTGTTTTTT. Translating gives CASSPQDSLNTGELFF. The full variable domain, in which reference TRBV18 and TRBJ2-2 provide the parts outside the CDR3, is NAGVMQNPRHLVRRRGQEARLRCSPMKGHSHVYWYRQLPEEGLKFMVYLQKENIIDESGMPKERFSAEFPKEGPSILRIQQVVRGDSAAYFCASSPQDSLNTGELFFGEGSRLTVL.

The chain carries TRBV6-5 and TRBJ2-3, with 8 bases lining up with TRBD2. The germline gives CDR1 MNHEY, CDR2 SVGAGI. This CDR3 is built from 13 residues. V gave up 7 bases and J gave up 2 bases; unmatched junction bases: 2. The CDR3 DNA follows: TGTGCCAGCACAGCGGGAGACACAGATACGCAGTATTTT. It translates to CASTAGDTDTQYF.

This clone has a single count. The chain is built from TRBV4-2 and TRBJ2-1; D not certain. CDR1 and CDR2 from the germline V gene are LGHNA and YNFKEQ. The CDR3 contains 14 residues. Trimming took off 2 bases at V and 4 bases at J, with 9 bases between the two ends. CDR3 nucleotide sequence: TGTGCCAGCAGCCAACCAGGAGAGTACAATGAGCAGTTCTTC. Protein product: CASSQPGEYNEQFF.

Here the CDR3 DNA reads TGTGCCAGCAGTTTAAACCTTCTGCAGCCCCAGCATTTT. Amino acid sequence: CASSLNLLQPQHF. This rearrangement joins TRBV27 to TRBJ1-5, with D uncertain. This CDR3 has 13 residues. V was cut by 2 bases and J by 7 bases, with 9 bases left in between. Germline V gene lookup returns CDR1 MNHEY and CDR2 SMNVEV (reference sequence).

The J gene is TRBJ2-5, the V gene TRBV25-1, with D perhaps TRBD1 or TRBD2 (5 bases each). Trimming took off 10 bases at V and 5 bases at J, with 20 bases between the two ends. Germline V lookup: CDR1 MGHDK, CDR2 SYGVNS. This CDR3 region has 14 residues. This chain's CDR3 is CATTRGSLGETQYF. CDR3 coding DNA: TGTGCCACCACTCGGGGCTCCCTCGGGGAGACCCAGTACTTC.

This chain links TRBV4-3 with TRBJ2-7; D tentatively fits TRBD1 or TRBD2 (6 bases each). Per germline, CDR1 LGHNA and CDR2 YSLEER. This CDR3 comprises 14 residues. V was trimmed by 4 bases and J by 6 bases, leaving 16 bases between them. CDR3 nucleotide sequence: TGCGCCAGCAGCCTCAGAACGGGGGCGTCCGAGCAGTACTTC. The encoded protein is CASSLRTGASEQYF.

The genes are TRBV2 and TRBJ1-2, with TRBD1 identical over 9 bases. CDR1 and CDR2 (germline): SNHLY, FYNNEI. Unmatched junction bases numbered 1, after V lost 4 bases and J lost 7 bases. The CDR3 is made up of 12 amino acids. CDR3 loop: CASSGTGVGYTF. The CDR3 DNA reads as TGTGCCAGCAGTGGGACAGGGGTTGGCTACACCTTC.

This clone came up a few times. The rearrangement uses TRBV30 and TRBJ1-1; D is unresolved. This CDR3 comprises 11 residues. V was pared by 3 bases and J by 3 bases, with 5 bases between. Per the germline V gene, CDR1 is GTSNPN and CDR2 is SVGIG (reference sequence). CDR3 DNA sequence: TGTGCCTGGAGAGGATACACTGAAGCTTTCTTT. This codes for CAWRGYTEAFF.

This chain links TRBV5-4 with TRBJ2-5; 8 nucleotides line up with TRBD1. Trimming took 3 bases from V and 1 from J; bases not matched to a gene: 8. CDR3 length: 16 amino acids. The germline gives CDR1 SGHNT, CDR2 YYREEE (reference sequence). The CDR3 coding sequence is TGTGCCAGCAGCTGGGACCGGGACAGGCCCCAAGAGACCCAGTACTTC. It yields the protein CASSWDRDRPQETQYF.

This clone was detected only a few times. This rearrangement joins TRBV13 to TRBJ1-1, with D unresolved. The CDR3 is 14 amino acids. With 1 base removed from V and 5 bases from J, the gap between germline ends came to 11 bases. CDR1 and CDR2 (germline): PRHDT, FYEKMQ (reference sequence). In nucleotides, the CDR3 is TGTGCCAGCAGCTTAGAGTTGCGTGGAACTGAAGCTTTCTTT. Residues: CASSLELRGTEAFF.

V and J are TRBV10-1 and TRBJ2-2, with TRBD1 as a possible D gene (6 bases). Germline loops: CDR1 WNHNN, CDR2 SYGVQD (reference sequence). Trimming took 6 bases from V and 5 from J, leaving 10 bases between them. CDR3 length: 13 residues. The CDR3 spells CASSPQGTGELFF. The CDR3 bases are TGCGCCAGCAGCCCACAGGGAACCGGGGAGCTGTTTTTT.

This rearrangement joins TRBV7-2 to TRBJ2-5, with D maybe TRBD2 (6 bases). The tail of the sequence fits TRBJ2-7 better, so the J call may be wrong. Germline CDR1 reads SGHTA; CDR2 reads FQGNSA. CDR3 length: 14 amino acids. The CDR3 region is CASSLGGTDYEQYF. The CDR3 bases are TGTGCCAGCAGCTTAGGGGGGACTGACTACGAGCAGTACTTC.

This clone was detected once. This chain connects TRBV7-9 to TRBJ1-2; 9 nucleotides agree with TRBD1. Unmatched junction bases numbered 4, after V lost 1 base and J lost 7 bases. The CDR3 has 14 amino acids. The germline V gene has CDR1 SEHNR and CDR2 FQNEAQ (reference sequence). CDR3 region: CASSLGTGAFGYTF. DNA for the CDR3: TGTGCCAGCAGCTTAGGGACAGGGGCCTTTGGCTACACCTTC.

The genes are TRBV11-2 and TRBJ2-2, with D unclear. Per germline, CDR1 SGHAT and CDR2 FQNNGV. The CDR3 has 16 residues. The V and J ends lost 5 bases and 1 base respectively, with 14 bases between them. In DNA, the CDR3 is TGTGCCAGCAGCCTGCCACTGAGGCTGAACACCGGGGAGCTGTTTTTT. Amino acids: CASSLPLRLNTGELFF.

This chain uses TRBV5-6 with TRBJ2-3; D assignment may be TRBD1 or TRBD2 (5 bases each). Germline V gene data show CDR1 as SGHDT and CDR2 as YYEEEE. This CDR3 contains 13 residues. Trimming stripped 4 bases from V and 8 bases from J, with 14 bases between. CDR3 sequence (DNA): TGTGCCAGCAGCACGGGGCTCGCCGGTACGCAGTATTTT. Protein sequence: CASSTGLAGTQYF.

The rearrangement links TRBV19 to TRBJ2-7, with 7 bases identical to TRBD1. Trimming removed 4 bases from V and 0 bases from J; junction bases left unmatched: 9. Germline assignment: CDR1 LNHDA and CDR2 SQIVND (reference sequence). CDR3 length: 16 amino acids. The CDR3 sequence is CASSSRDSLSSYEQYF. As DNA, the CDR3 is TGTGCCAGTAGTAGTCGGGACAGCTTGAGCTCCTACGAGCAGTACTTC.

The chain combines TRBV4-2 with TRBJ2-7; the D is unclear. The CDR3 is 16 amino acids. Per the germline V gene, CDR1 is LGHNA and CDR2 is YNFKEQ. Trimming took 0 bases from V and 0 from J, leaving 12 bases between them. CDR3 sequence: CASSQDPTVSSYEQYF. As DNA, the CDR3 is TGTGCCAGCAGCCAAGATCCCACGGTTAGCTCCTACGAGCAGTACTTC.